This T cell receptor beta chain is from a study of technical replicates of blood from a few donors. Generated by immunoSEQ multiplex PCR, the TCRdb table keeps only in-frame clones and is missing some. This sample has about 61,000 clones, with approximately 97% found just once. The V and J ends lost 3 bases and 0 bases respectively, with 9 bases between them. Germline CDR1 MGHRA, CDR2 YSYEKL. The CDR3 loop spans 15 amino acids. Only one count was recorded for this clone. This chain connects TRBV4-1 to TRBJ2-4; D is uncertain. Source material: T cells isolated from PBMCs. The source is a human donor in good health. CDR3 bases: TGCGCCAGCAGCCAGCGGTACCTAGCCAAAAACATTCAGTACTTC. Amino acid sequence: CASSQRYLAKNIQYF.